This TCR beta chain was documented in a study of blood T cells in healthy people across ages. Overall study results and limits: A roughly linear age-dependent decrease characterized TCR beta diversity per million T cells. Across samples, TCR beta diversity tracked strongly with naive T cell percentage.

There are 15 residues in the CDR3. The germline gives CDR1 MNHNS, CDR2 SASEGT. The V and J ends lost 1 base and 4 bases respectively, with 13 bases between them. Then a second PCR, running about 6 to 11 cycles, was carried out with a sample-barcoded 5' primer and a J-beta primer mix. Every single cDNA molecule received a tag from a template-switch adaptor with 12 random nucleotides. TCRdb independently ran MiXCR on the 5' RACE reads; one entry per CDR3 protein. Of about 1.8 million distinct CDR3 sequences listed, just under 50% are singletons. The donors, healthy Caucasians from Russia, were aged roughly 6 to 95. As concerns this clonotype: The antigen is not known.

This chain connects TRBV6-1 to TRBJ1-2, with D possibly TRBD1 on 5 matching bases. This receptor was obtained from a woman in her thirties or forties in good health. The sequenced material came from blood. CDR3 loop: CASSEGNRPFYGYTF. In DNA form, the CDR3 reads TGTGCCAGCAGTGAAGGGAACAGGCCCTTCTATGGCTACACCTTC.